This T cell receptor (beta chain) was identified during a study of blood T cell repertoires in COVID-19. Across the study: PBMCs, B-cell-depleted T cells, or T cells were the source of the cDNA or gDNA that made up the material.

Cohort allocation depended upon clinical history that participants reported. Recovered status in Cohort 3 required two negative PCRs, clearance, or symptom resolution. Original processing methods: For nucleated cells, counts were estimated from reference gene primer amplification. The table came from immunoSEQ multiplex PCR; TCRdb's copy has only in-frame clones and leaves some out. Clone size and the V and J calls come from that table; the DNA yielded D and trimming. The table lists about 160,000 clones, around 78% of them singletons. The V gene's germline CDR1 is LNHDA and CDR2 SQIVND (reference sequence). V shed 8 bases and J shed 7 bases, with 20 bases lying between them. This CDR3 has 15 amino acids. This clone was observed once.

Sequenced sample: PBMCs or T cells enriched from blood (not recorded which). The chain combines TRBV19 with TRBJ1-4, with D unresolved. The source is a woman aged 50 to 60 who had recovered from COVID-19. The CDR3 region has the DNA TGTGCCAGTTTTATTATTTTTGGGGAGGCTGAAAAACTGTTTTTT. Encoded protein: CASFIIFGEAEKLFF.